This T cell receptor beta chain was identified in a study of blood T cells in healthy people across ages. Turning to the study itself: About one barcoded beta molecule per two T cells was the capture yield of template switching.

General study findings and limits: Higher naive T cell percentage went strongly together with higher TCR beta diversity. The unsorted PBMCs prevented any conclusive comparison of naive versus antigen-experienced cells.

A second PCR of roughly 7 to 11 cycles used a sample-barcoded 5' primer and a J-beta primer mix. TCRdb re-called the 5' RACE reads through MiXCR, storing one row per CDR3 protein. The table records fewer than 1 million distinct CDR3 sequences, approximately 48% of them present only once. J lost 7 bases, V lost 1 base, and 2 bases had no gene match. The CDR3 is 14 residues long. Looked up from germline, CDR1 is SGHTA and CDR2 is FQGNSA. This clonotype has only a few counts. Its antigen is still unknown. The sample consisted of blood. This TCR derives from a man between 60 and 75 years old in good health. The rearrangement links TRBV7-2 to TRBJ1-4; TRBD1 aligns across 8 bases. The DNA of the CDR3 is TGTGCCAGCAGCTTAGAGACAGGGGTTGAAAAACTGTTTTTT. This gives the protein CASSLETGVEKLFF.